A single sample gave rise to the 18 T cell receptor beta chains below, sequenced in a study of cytomegalovirus exposure and HLA in healthy donors. Both 60 Vbeta primers and 13 Jbeta primers went into the PCR. TCRdb keeps only in-frame clones here, not all; method: immunoSEQ multiplex PCR. The sample has about 190,000 clones, 85% to 90% seen once; the top ten hold about 1.2%. The sequenced sample consisted of PBMCs. The receptors were gathered from a man younger than 45 in good health and CMV-seronegative.

The chain links TRBV15 to TRBJ2-1; D is perhaps TRBD2 (5 bases). V gave up 8 bases and J gave up 2 bases, with 10 bases separating them. The CDR3 loop spans 13 amino acids. The germline V gene has CDR1 LNHNV and CDR2 YYDKDF (reference sequence). The CDR3 is CATRAAPYNEQFF. The CDR3 DNA sequence: TGTGCCACCCGAGCGGCTCCCTACAATGAGCAGTTCTTC.

The V call is TRBV27, the J call TRBJ2-1; no reliable D call. The CDR3 is 12 residues long. V was clipped by 0 bases and J by 10 bases, with 7 bases between them. Per germline, CDR1 MNHEY and CDR2 SMNVEV (reference sequence). The CDR3 loop reads CASSLSGREQFF. CDR3 DNA sequence: TGTGCCAGCAGTTTATCGGGCCGGGAGCAGTTCTTC.

The rearrangement joins TRBV5-1 to TRBJ1-2; the D gene is possibly TRBD1 (6 bases). Germline loops: CDR1 SGHRS, CDR2 YFSETQ. This CDR3 comprises 13 residues. V was clipped by 6 bases and J by 7 bases, with 16 bases between them. The CDR3 here is CASTETQGTGYTF. Here the CDR3 DNA reads TGCGCCAGCACCGAAACCCAGGGGACTGGCTACACCTTC. Complete variable domain (other parts from reference TRBV5-1 and TRBJ1-2): KAGVTQTPRYLIKTRGQQVTLSCSPISGHRSVSWYQQTPGQGLQFLFEYFSETQRNKGNFPGRFSGRQFSNSRSEMNVSTLELGDSALYLCASTETQGTGYTFGSGTRLTVV.

The chain uses TRBV6-5 and TRBJ1-2; unclear D gene. Trimming took off 5 bases at V and 6 bases at J, with 13 bases between the two ends. The CDR3 consists of 13 residues. Germline CDR1 reads MNHEY; CDR2 reads SVGAGI. The DNA for the CDR3 is TGTGCCAGCAGTCCAACCGCGTCGGATGGCTACACCTTC. It encodes CASSPTASDGYTF.

V is TRBV7-9 and J is TRBJ2-1; 13 bases align to TRBD2. The CDR3 loop spans 18 amino acids. CDR1 SEHNR and CDR2 FQNEAQ come from the germline V gene (reference sequence). J was trimmed by 6 bases and V by 3 bases; bases with no gene match: 11. CDR3 bases: TGTGCCAGCAGCTTTAAAACCCCGGGACTAGCGGGGTCCAATGAGCAGTTCTTC. Translating it yields CASSFKTPGLAGSNEQFF.

The chain carries TRBV18 and TRBJ2-7; 10 nucleotides agree with TRBD1. V gave up 6 bases and J gave up 2 bases; unmatched junction bases: 4. Germline loops: CDR1 KGHSH, CDR2 LQKENI. This CDR3 region has 14 residues. CDR3 in DNA: TGTGCCAGCTCGCCCGGGACAGGGGCCTACGAGCAGTACTTC. Residues: CASSPGTGAYEQYF.

J is TRBJ2-2 and V is TRBV25-1, with D possibly TRBD2 on 5 matching bases. CDR3 length equals 15 residues. Germline V gene data show CDR1 as MGHDK and CDR2 as SYGVNS. The V end lost 3 bases, the J end lost 6 bases, and 14 bases lay between the germline ends. The CDR3 reads CASSDDEGYPGELFF. CDR3 DNA sequence: TGTGCCAGCAGTGACGACGAGGGATATCCCGGGGAGCTGTTTTTT.

This rearrangement joins TRBV29-1 to TRBJ2-5; D may be TRBD1 (6 bases). Germline V gene lookup returns CDR1 SQVTM and CDR2 ANQGSEA. V lost 7 bases to trimming and J lost 2 bases, with 17 bases between them. The CDR3 length is 14 residues. The chain's CDR3 is CSALGTPTQETQYF. The CDR3 DNA is TGCAGCGCCTTGGGGACACCTACTCAAGAGACCCAGTACTTC.

J is TRBJ1-5 and V is TRBV6-6; perhaps TRBD1 as D (6 bases). CDR1 is MNHNY and CDR2 is SVGAGI in the germline V gene (reference sequence). V lost 4 bases and J 2 bases, leaving 9 bases between the germline ends. The CDR3 is made up of 14 amino acids. The CDR3 protein is CASSLQGGNQPQHF. The CDR3 DNA sequence: TGTGCCAGCAGTTTACAGGGTGGCAATCAGCCCCAGCATTTT.

V usage is TRBV7-9 and J usage is TRBJ1-3; D may be TRBD1 (5 bases). The V gene's germline CDR1 is SEHNR and CDR2 FQNEAQ (reference sequence). The CDR3 spans 11 residues. V shed 5 bases and J shed 8 bases, with 7 bases lying between them. Written as DNA, the CDR3 is TGTGCCAGCAGCCCGGGGGACACCATATATTTT. This codes for CASSPGDTIYF.

Only one count was recorded for this clone. One junction end disagrees with the germline gene, perhaps due to a read error. Distinct nucleotide sequences in the sample also encode this CDR3. The V and J genes are TRBV7-9 and TRBJ2-6, with 8 positions matching TRBD1. CDR1 SEHNR and CDR2 FQNEAQ come from the germline V gene (reference sequence). The CDR3 is 17 residues long. CDR3 DNA sequence: TGTGCTAGCAGCCGGGACAGGCGGAATTCTGGGGCCAACGTCCTGACTTTC. Its protein is CASSRDRRNSGANVLTF.

This sequence joins TRBV11-3 and TRBJ2-5; TRBD1 agrees at 8 bases. The CDR3 loop spans 15 amino acids. In germline, CDR1 is SGHNT, CDR2 YENEEA. J was trimmed by 2 bases and V by 1 base; bases with no gene match: 3. The CDR3 reads CASSLGRDRQETQYF. CDR3 coding DNA: TGTGCCAGCAGCTTAGGCCGGGACAGGCAAGAGACCCAGTACTTC. The full variable domain, with the rest looked up from reference TRBV11-3 and TRBJ2-5, is EAGVVQSPRYKIIEKKQPVAFWCNPISGHNTLYWYLQNLGQGPELLIRYENEEAVDDSQLPKDRFSAERLKGVDSTLKIQPAELGDSAVYLCASSLGRDRQETQYFGPGTRLLVL.

This chain uses TRBV19 with TRBJ1-1, with D hard to call. The germline V gene has CDR1 LNHDA and CDR2 SQIVND (reference sequence). CDR3 length equals 15 residues. V dropped 3 bases and J dropped 7 bases, with 18 bases sitting between them. The CDR3 DNA reads TGTGCCAGTAGTATTTATTCCGGGAGTAGTTATGAAGCTTTCTTT. It specifies CASSIYSGSSYEAFF. Full variable domain (outside the CDR3, taken from reference TRBV19 and TRBJ1-1): DGGITQSPKYLFRKEGQNVTLSCEQNLNHDAMYWYRQDPGQGLRLIYYSQIVNDFQKGDIAEGYSVSREKKESFPLTVTSAQKNPTAFYLCASSIYSGSSYEAFFGQGTRLTVV.

The CDR3 region has the DNA TGTGCCAGCAGTTACATGATGGAGAATGAGCAGTTCTTC. Amino acids: CASSYMMENEQFF. The gene calls are TRBV6-6 and TRBJ2-1; no definite D call. The CDR3 sequence is 13 residues long. CDR1 and CDR2 (germline): MNHNY, SVGAGI (reference sequence). Trimming stripped 2 bases from V and 7 bases from J, with 9 bases between.

The V gene is TRBV6-1, the J gene TRBJ1-4; D is unresolved. The germline gives CDR1 MNHNS, CDR2 SASEGT. The CDR3 contains 15 residues. V lost 7 bases, J lost 7 bases, and 19 bases lay in between. The CDR3 spells CASKRGGSDSEKLFF. The DNA of the CDR3 is TGTGCCAGCAAACGAGGAGGGTCGGATAGTGAAAAACTGTTTTTT.

The CDR3 coding sequence is TGTGCCAGCAGTGCGGGGAATGAAAAACTGTTTTTT. This encodes CASSAGNEKLFF. The gene calls are TRBV28 and TRBJ1-4; the D is unclear. Trimming removed 5 bases from V and 5 bases from J, with 6 bases in between. CDR3 length equals 12 residues. Germline loops: CDR1 MDHEN, CDR2 SYDVKM. Supplemented by reference TRBV28 and TRBJ1-4, the full variable domain reads DVKVTQSSRYLVKRTGEKVFLECVQDMDHENMFWYRQDPGLGLRLIYFSYDVKMKEKGDIPEGYSVSREKKERFSLILESASTNQTSMYLCASSAGNEKLFFGSGTQLSVL.

This chain links TRBV6-5 with TRBJ1-2; 7 nucleotides align to TRBD1. V trimming: 6 bases; J trimming: 2 bases; junction bases outside the gene matches: 3. The CDR3 contains 13 residues. Germline V gives CDR1 MNHEY, CDR2 SVGAGI. The CDR3 DNA sequence: TGTGCCAGCAGGATACAGGGGAACTATGGCTACACCTTC. This translates into CASRIQGNYGYTF.

The rearrangement uses TRBV11-2 and TRBJ1-5; D remains ambiguous. The V end lost 1 base, the J end lost 5 bases, and 6 bases lay between the germline ends. The CDR3 spans 13 residues. Per germline, CDR1 SGHAT and CDR2 FQNNGV. The DNA of the CDR3 is TGTGCCAGCAGCTTAGTTCCGGATCAGCCCCAGCATTTT. This translates into CASSLVPDQPQHF.